This TCR beta chain originates from a study of cytomegalovirus exposure and HLA in healthy donors. The study, taken as a whole, reports: Rarity held for most TCR sequences, but there were some public TCRs that occurred in many donors. An apparent linkage of common viral pathogens to several of the most significant clusters emerged in a later analysis. Being indistinguishable, some V segments were excluded, TRBV6-2 and TRBV6-3 among them. The authors listed around 150 TCR beta chains as cytomegalovirus-associated.

Comment on this clone: The target antigen is unknown.

J gave up 1 base and V 4 bases, and 5 bases lay outside the gene matches. Germline assignment: CDR1 LNHNV and CDR2 YYDKDF (reference sequence). There are 15 residues in the CDR3. Primers: 60 Vbeta forward and 13 Jbeta reverse. The protocol was immunoSEQ multiplex PCR, while the TCRdb copy is restricted to in-frame clones and leaves out a portion. The sample has under 200,000 clones, 80% to 85% seen once. This sequence was found in a boy between 10 and 17 years old in good health and CMV-seronegative. V and J are TRBV15 and TRBJ2-5, with 8 nucleotides matching TRBD1. The sequenced sample was PBMCs. The CDR3 spells CATSTGQGPQETQYF. DNA for the CDR3: TGTGCCACCAGCACCGGACAGGGCCCCCAAGAGACCCAGTACTTC.